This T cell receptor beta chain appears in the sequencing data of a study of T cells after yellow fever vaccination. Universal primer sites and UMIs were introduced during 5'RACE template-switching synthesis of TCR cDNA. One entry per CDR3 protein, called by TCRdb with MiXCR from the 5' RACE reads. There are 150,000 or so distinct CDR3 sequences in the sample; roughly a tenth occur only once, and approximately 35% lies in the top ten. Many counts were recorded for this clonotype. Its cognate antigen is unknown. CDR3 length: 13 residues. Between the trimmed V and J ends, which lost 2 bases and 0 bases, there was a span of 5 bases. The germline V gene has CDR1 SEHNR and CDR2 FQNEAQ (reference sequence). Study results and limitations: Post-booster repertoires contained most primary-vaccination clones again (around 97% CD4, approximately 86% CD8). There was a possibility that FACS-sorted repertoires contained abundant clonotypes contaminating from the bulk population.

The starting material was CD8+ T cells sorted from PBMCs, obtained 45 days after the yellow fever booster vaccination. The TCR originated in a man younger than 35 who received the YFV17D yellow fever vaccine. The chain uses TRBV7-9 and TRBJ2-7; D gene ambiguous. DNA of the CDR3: TGTGCCAGCAGCTTACCGAGCTCCTACGAGCAGTACGTC. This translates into CASSLPSSYEQYV.